The rows below give T cell receptor beta chains drawn from one sample of a study of T cells after yellow fever vaccination. TCRdb reprocessed the 5' RACE reads via MiXCR and lists one record per CDR3 protein. The sample records approximately 300,000 distinct CDR3 sequences, about 8.7% being singletons. The specimen was PBMCs, collected on the day of the first yellow fever vaccination. The receptors were sampled from a man between 18 and 35 years old who received the YFV17D yellow fever vaccine. The CDR3 runs from the conserved cysteine through the conserved F or W. Each record gives: J gene, D gene, clone size, V gene, CDR3 protein, CDR3 DNA. D genes are given only for firm matches. Clone size is stated in some rows and not others, as once, few, many or a class when expanded.

j_gene: TRBJ1-2; d_gene: NA; abundance: NA; v_gene: TRBV3-1; CDR3aa: CASSQVTGTRNYGYTF; CDR3nt: TGTGCCAGCAGCCAAGTTACGGGGACGCGTAACTATGGCTACACCTTC
j_gene: TRBJ2-2; d_gene: TRBD2; abundance: many; v_gene: TRBV5-1; CDR3aa: CASSLSLAGGTGELFF; CDR3nt: TGCGCCAGCAGCTTGAGTCTAGCGGGGGGCACCGGGGAGCTGTTTTTT
j_gene: TRBJ1-1; d_gene: TRBD1; abundance: NA; v_gene: TRBV11-3; CDR3aa: CASSPKRGTGDRGTEAFF; CDR3nt: TGTGCCAGCAGCCCAAAAAGGGGGACGGGGGACAGGGGAACTGAAGCTTTCTTT
j_gene: TRBJ1-2; d_gene: NA; abundance: few; v_gene: TRBV10-3; CDR3aa: CAILDGDSYGYTF; CDR3nt: TGTGCCATTCTCGATGGGGACTCCTATGGCTACACCTTC
j_gene: TRBJ2-7; d_gene: TRBD2; abundance: NA; v_gene: TRBV9; CDR3aa: CASSVGVTSGYEQYF; CDR3nt: TGTGCCAGCAGCGTAGGAGTGACTAGCGGCTACGAGCAGTACTTC
j_gene: TRBJ2-5; d_gene: NA; abundance: few; v_gene: TRBV29-1; CDR3aa: CSVESQQETQYF; CDR3nt: TGCAGCGTTGAATCGCAGCAAGAGACCCAGTACTTC
j_gene: TRBJ1-4; d_gene: NA; abundance: many; v_gene: TRBV7-2; CDR3aa: CASSFTESTNEKLFF; CDR3nt: TGTGCCAGCAGCTTTACGGAATCAACTAATGAAAAACTGTTTTTT
j_gene: TRBJ2-1; d_gene: NA; abundance: NA; v_gene: TRBV6-1; CDR3aa: CASRVAGGSWWFF; CDR3nt: NA
j_gene: TRBJ1-1; d_gene: TRBD1; abundance: few; v_gene: TRBV14; CDR3aa: CASSNTGGAGAFF; CDR3nt: TGTGCCAGCAGCAACACAGGGGGCGCGGGTGCTTTCTTT
j_gene: TRBJ1-4; d_gene: TRBD1; abundance: NA; v_gene: TRBV5-1; CDR3aa: CASSWGQGARANEKLFF; CDR3nt: TGCGCCAGCAGCTGGGGACAGGGGGCGCGAGCTAATGAAAAACTGTTTTTT
j_gene: TRBJ1-2; d_gene: NA; abundance: NA; v_gene: TRBV20-1; CDR3aa: CSATGTYGYTF; CDR3nt: TGCAGTGCTACCGGGACTTATGGCTACACCTTC
j_gene: TRBJ2-3; d_gene: NA; abundance: many; v_gene: TRBV6-1; CDR3aa: CASSPMTLISTDTQYF; CDR3nt: TGTGCCAGCAGCCCTATGACTTTAATTAGCACAGATACGCAGTATTTT
j_gene: TRBJ1-2; d_gene: TRBD1; abundance: NA; v_gene: TRBV6-5; CDR3aa: CASSYPDRDSGYTF; CDR3nt: TGTGCCAGCAGTTACCCTGACAGGGACAGTGGCTACACCTTC
j_gene: TRBJ2-1; d_gene: NA; abundance: many; v_gene: TRBV9; CDR3aa: CASSQGEGRGSYNEQFF; CDR3nt: TGTGCCAGCAGTCAGGGGGAGGGGAGAGGATCCTACAATGAGCAGTTCTTC
j_gene: TRBJ2-5; d_gene: NA; abundance: NA; v_gene: TRBV3-1; CDR3aa: CASSRRTTQETQYF; CDR3nt: TGTGCCAGCAGCCGGCGGACAACCCAAGAGACCCAGTACTTC
j_gene: TRBJ2-5; d_gene: TRBD2; abundance: few; v_gene: TRBV4-1; CDR3aa: CASSQTLAGGPETQYF; CDR3nt: TGCGCCAGCAGCCAAACATTAGCGGGGGGGCCAGAGACCCAGTACTTC
j_gene: TRBJ2-1; d_gene: TRBD2; abundance: NA; v_gene: TRBV5-1; CDR3aa: CASSLRSSGGLTYNEQFF; CDR3nt: TGCGCCAGCAGCTTGCGCTCAAGCGGGGGCCTCACCTACAATGAGCAGTTCTTC
j_gene: TRBJ1-6; d_gene: NA; abundance: NA; v_gene: TRBV7-9; CDR3aa: CASSPIVNSPLHF; CDR3nt: TGTGCCAGCAGCCCCATCGTTAATTCACCCCTCCACTTT
j_gene: TRBJ2-2; d_gene: NA; abundance: few; v_gene: TRBV19; CDR3aa: CASSITNTGELFF; CDR3nt: TGTGCCAGTAGTATAACTAACACCGGGGAGCTGTTTTTT
j_gene: TRBJ2-7; d_gene: NA; abundance: few; v_gene: TRBV7-9; CDR3aa: CASSLGLSGGSYEQYF; CDR3nt: TGTGCCAGCAGCCTCGGACTATCCGGTGGGTCCTACGAGCAGTACTTC
j_gene: TRBJ1-2; d_gene: NA; abundance: few; v_gene: TRBV27; CDR3aa: CASSPIWGLDYGYTF; CDR3nt: TGTGCCAGCAGTCCAATATGGGGGTTGGACTATGGCTACACCTTC
j_gene: TRBJ1-1; d_gene: NA; abundance: NA; v_gene: TRBV20-1; CDR3aa: CSARSNRVEAFF; CDR3nt: TGCAGTGCTAGGAGCAACAGGGTAGAAGCTTTCTTT
j_gene: TRBJ1-5; d_gene: TRBD1; abundance: NA; v_gene: TRBV5-1; CDR3aa: CASSLMTGSNQPQHF; CDR3nt: TGCGCCAGCAGCTTGATGACAGGGAGCAATCAGCCCCAGCATTTT
j_gene: TRBJ1-2; d_gene: TRBD1; abundance: many; v_gene: TRBV2; CDR3aa: CASMPGQGGYGYTF; CDR3nt: TGTGCCAGCATGCCGGGACAGGGGGGCTATGGCTACACCTTC
j_gene: TRBJ1-5; d_gene: NA; abundance: many; v_gene: TRBV4-2; CDR3aa: CASSQSLGGGNQPQHF; CDR3nt: TGTGCCAGCAGCCAAAGCTTGGGGGGCGGCAATCAGCCCCAGCATTTT
j_gene: TRBJ2-3; d_gene: TRBD2; abundance: few; v_gene: TRBV15; CDR3aa: CATSRESWGGQYF; CDR3nt: TGTGCCACCAGCAGAGAGTCTTGGGGGGGGCAGTATTTT
j_gene: TRBJ1-6; d_gene: NA; abundance: NA; v_gene: TRBV4-3; CDR3aa: CASSQYGAVNNSPLHF; CDR3nt: TGCGCCAGCAGCCAATATGGGGCCGTCAATAATTCACCCCTCCACTTT
j_gene: TRBJ2-1; d_gene: TRBD2; abundance: many; v_gene: TRBV5-1; CDR3aa: CASSRAGVDEQFF; CDR3nt: TGCGCCAGCAGTCGAGCGGGGGTCGATGAGCAGTTCTTC
j_gene: TRBJ2-6; d_gene: NA; abundance: NA; v_gene: TRBV7-3; CDR3aa: CASSYGASGANVLTF; CDR3nt: TGTGCCAGCAGCTACGGGGCCTCTGGGGCCAACGTCCTGACTTTC
j_gene: TRBJ2-5; d_gene: NA; abundance: few; v_gene: TRBV2; CDR3aa: CASAAETQYF; CDR3nt: TGTGCCAGTGCTGCGGAGACCCAGTACTTC
j_gene: TRBJ2-3; d_gene: NA; abundance: NA; v_gene: TRBV20-1; CDR3aa: CSAQRGTDTQYF; CDR3nt: TGCAGTGCCCAAAGGGGGACAGATACGCAGTATTTT
j_gene: TRBJ1-2; d_gene: NA; abundance: many; v_gene: TRBV12-3/TRBV12-4; CDR3aa: CASSLALYGYTF; CDR3nt: TGTGCCAGCAGTTTAGCCCTATATGGCTACACCTTC
j_gene: TRBJ2-5; d_gene: NA; abundance: NA; v_gene: TRBV11-2; CDR3aa: CASSLDVTGFHGTQYF; CDR3nt: TGTGCCAGCAGCTTGGACGTCACAGGGTTTCATGGGACCCAGTACTTC
j_gene: TRBJ2-6; d_gene: NA; abundance: NA; v_gene: TRBV18; CDR3aa: CASSPDRSKANVLTF; CDR3nt: TGTGCCAGCTCACCCGACAGGTCCAAGGCCAACGTCCTGACTTTC
j_gene: TRBJ2-2; d_gene: NA; abundance: NA; v_gene: TRBV5-1; CDR3aa: CASSFGLAVGSNTGELFF; CDR3nt: TGCGCCAGCAGCTTCGGGCTGGCGGTGGGATCGAACACCGGGGAGCTGTTTTTT
j_gene: TRBJ2-5; d_gene: TRBD1; abundance: NA; v_gene: TRBV5-6; CDR3aa: CASSSRDRGTQYF; CDR3nt: TGTGCCAGCAGCTCCCGGGACAGGGGGACCCAGTACTTC
j_gene: TRBJ2-3; d_gene: TRBD1; abundance: many; v_gene: TRBV27; CDR3aa: CASSLLCLTGWTDTQYF; CDR3nt: TGTGCCAGCAGTTTATTGTGTTTGACAGGGTGGACAGATACGCAGTATTTT
j_gene: TRBJ2-3; d_gene: NA; abundance: few; v_gene: TRBV5-1; CDR3aa: CASSPYRQGGADTQYF; CDR3nt: TGCGCCAGCAGCCCTTATCGACAGGGCGGGGCAGATACGCAGTATTTT
j_gene: TRBJ1-1; d_gene: NA; abundance: many; v_gene: TRBV6-2/TRBV6-3; CDR3aa: CASSRNRVGEAFF; CDR3nt: TGTGCCAGCAGTAGGAACAGGGTGGGGGAAGCTTTCTTT
j_gene: TRBJ2-3; d_gene: TRBD2; abundance: few; v_gene: TRBV20-1; CDR3aa: CSARTSGGMDTQYF; CDR3nt: TGCAGTGCTAGAACTAGCGGGGGGATGGATACGCAGTATTTT
j_gene: TRBJ2-7; d_gene: NA; abundance: few; v_gene: TRBV6-5; CDR3aa: CASSNSGSGEQYF; CDR3nt: TGTGCCAGCAGTAACTCAGGGTCTGGGGAGCAGTACTTC
j_gene: TRBJ2-7; d_gene: NA; abundance: many; v_gene: TRBV7-2; CDR3aa: CASSPTTSTPGYYF; CDR3nt: TGTGCCAGCAGCCCAACGACTTCCACCCCCGGCTATTACTTC
j_gene: TRBJ2-5; d_gene: TRBD1; abundance: NA; v_gene: TRBV5-1; CDR3aa: CASSRGSPGQGEETQYF; CDR3nt: TGCGCCAGCAGCCGGGGATCCCCGGGACAGGGCGAAGAGACCCAGTACTTC